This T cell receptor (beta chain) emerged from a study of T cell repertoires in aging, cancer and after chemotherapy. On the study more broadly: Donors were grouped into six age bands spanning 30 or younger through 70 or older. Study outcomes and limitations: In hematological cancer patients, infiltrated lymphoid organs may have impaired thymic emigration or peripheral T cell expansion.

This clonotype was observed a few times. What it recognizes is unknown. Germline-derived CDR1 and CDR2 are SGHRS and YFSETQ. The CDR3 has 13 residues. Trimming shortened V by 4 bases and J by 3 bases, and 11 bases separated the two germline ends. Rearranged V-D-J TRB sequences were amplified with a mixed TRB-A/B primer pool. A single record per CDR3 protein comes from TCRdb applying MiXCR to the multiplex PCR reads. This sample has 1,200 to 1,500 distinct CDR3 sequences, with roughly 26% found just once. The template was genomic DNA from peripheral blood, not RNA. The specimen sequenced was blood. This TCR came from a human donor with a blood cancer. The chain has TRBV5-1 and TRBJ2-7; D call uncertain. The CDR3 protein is CASSPTEGYEQYF. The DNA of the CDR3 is TGCGCCAGCAGCCCTACGGAAGGCTACGAGCAGTACTTC.